The T cell receptor (beta chain) described here comes from a study of blood T cell repertoires in COVID-19. Study overall: T cells, B-cell-depleted T cells, or PBMCs provided the cDNA or gDNA that served as material.

The CDR3 spans 11 residues. Trimming shortened V by 3 bases and J by 6 bases, and 3 bases separated the two germline ends. Enrolment of Seattle patients took place during active infection, and they were followed longitudinally. In the source study's methods: Quantification of nucleated cells was approximated via reference gene primer amplification. The method was immunoSEQ multiplex PCR; TCRdb's version includes in-frame clones alone and lacks a portion of them. V and J calls and clone size are given by that table; D and trimming were obtained from the DNA. The repertoire consists of around 280,000 clones, with about nine tenths occurring once and the leading ten covering roughly 10%.

The source material was peripheral blood. The chain uses TRBV12-3 or TRBV12-4 and TRBJ2-1; D is ambiguous. The sequence was collected from a woman between 25 and 40 years old with COVID-19, enrolled during active disease. CDR3 coding DNA: TGTGCCAGCAGTTTTAGCAATGAGCAGTTCTTC. Amino acid sequence: CASSFSNEQFF.